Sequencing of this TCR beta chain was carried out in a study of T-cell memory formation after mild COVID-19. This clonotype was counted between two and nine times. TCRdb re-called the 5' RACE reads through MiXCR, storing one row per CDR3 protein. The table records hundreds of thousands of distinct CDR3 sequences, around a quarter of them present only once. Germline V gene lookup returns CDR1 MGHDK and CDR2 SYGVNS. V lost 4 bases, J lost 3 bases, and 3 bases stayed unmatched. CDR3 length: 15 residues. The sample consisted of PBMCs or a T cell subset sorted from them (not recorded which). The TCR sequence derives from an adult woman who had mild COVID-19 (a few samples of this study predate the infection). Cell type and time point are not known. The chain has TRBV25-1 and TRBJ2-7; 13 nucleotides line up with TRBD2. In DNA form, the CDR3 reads TGTGCCAGCAGTGGACGACTAGCGGGAGGCTACGAGCAGTACTTC. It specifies CASSGRLAGGYEQYF.